This T cell receptor beta chain was identified during a study of T cell responses to AZD1222 COVID-19 vaccine. Sequenced by immunoSEQ multiplex PCR; TCRdb stores in-frame clones only, minus some. The sample has some 130,000 clones, just under 95% seen once. V shed 4 bases and J 7 bases; nucleotides not matched to a gene: 4. The CDR3 is 15 residues long. Germline CDR1 is SGHTA and CDR2 is FQGTGA. The input for sequencing was peripheral blood, taken 28 days after the second AZD1222 dose. The receptor comes from an adult who received the AZD1222 COVID-19 vaccine. This chain joins TRBV7-3 and TRBJ1-6; 10 nucleotides match TRBD1. The CDR3 protein is CASSSMGQGNSPLHF. Here the CDR3 DNA reads TGTGCCAGCAGCTCCATGGGACAGGGGAATTCACCCCTCCACTTT.